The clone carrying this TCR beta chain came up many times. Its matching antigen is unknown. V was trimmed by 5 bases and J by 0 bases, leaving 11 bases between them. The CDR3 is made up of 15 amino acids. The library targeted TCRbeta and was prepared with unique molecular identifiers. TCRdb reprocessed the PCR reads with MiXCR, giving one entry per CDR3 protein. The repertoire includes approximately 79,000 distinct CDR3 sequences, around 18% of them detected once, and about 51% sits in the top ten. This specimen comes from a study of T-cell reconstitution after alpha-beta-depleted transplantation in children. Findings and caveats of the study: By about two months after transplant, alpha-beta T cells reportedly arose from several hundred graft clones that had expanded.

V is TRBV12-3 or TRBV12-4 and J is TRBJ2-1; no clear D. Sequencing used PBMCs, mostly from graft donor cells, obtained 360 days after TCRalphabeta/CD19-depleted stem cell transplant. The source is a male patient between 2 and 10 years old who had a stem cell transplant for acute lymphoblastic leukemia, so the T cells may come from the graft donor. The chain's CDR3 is CASSPRLSSYNEQFF. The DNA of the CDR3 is TGTGCCAGCAGTCCCCGTTTGAGCTCCTACAATGAGCAGTTCTTC.